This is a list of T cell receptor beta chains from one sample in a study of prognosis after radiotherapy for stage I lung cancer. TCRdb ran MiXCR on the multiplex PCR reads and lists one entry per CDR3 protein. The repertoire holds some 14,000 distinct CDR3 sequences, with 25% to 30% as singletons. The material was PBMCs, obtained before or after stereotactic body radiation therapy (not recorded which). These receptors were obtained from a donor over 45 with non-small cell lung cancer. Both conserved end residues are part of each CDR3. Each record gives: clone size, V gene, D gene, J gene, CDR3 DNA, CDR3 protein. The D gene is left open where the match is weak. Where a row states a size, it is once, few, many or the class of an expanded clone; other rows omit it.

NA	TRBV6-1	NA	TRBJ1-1	TGTGCCAGCAGTCGGGCGACAAGGGGCGTCGATGCTTTCTTT	CASSRATRGVDAFF
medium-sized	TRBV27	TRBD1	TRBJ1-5	TGTGCCAGCAGTCCACGACCGGGACAGGGGGGTTTGTCGTTATATCAGCCCCAGCATTTT	CASSPRPGQGGLSLYQPQHF
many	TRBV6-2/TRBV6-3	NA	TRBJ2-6	TGTGCCAGCAGTGAGTGGTCCGGGGACGGCAACGTCCTGACTTTC	CASSEWSGDGNVLTF
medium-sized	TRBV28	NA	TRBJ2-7	TGTGCCAGCAGGACAGGCGGTACCTACGAGCAGTACTTC	CASRTGGTYEQYF
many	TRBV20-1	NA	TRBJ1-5	TGCAGTGCTCTAGCACCCAATAATCAGCCCCAGCATTTT	CSALAPNNQPQHF
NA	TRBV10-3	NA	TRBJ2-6	TGTCCTCCGCTTCCCCCCAACGTCCTGGCTTTC	CPPLPPNVLAF
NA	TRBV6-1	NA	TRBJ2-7	TGTGCCAGCAGTCTGGGGCGGCAATGCGAGCAGTACTTC	CASSLGRQCEQYF
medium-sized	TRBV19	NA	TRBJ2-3	TGTGCCAGTCGCCGGGACAACACAGATACGCAGTATTTT	CASRRDNTDTQYF
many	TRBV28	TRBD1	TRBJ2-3	TGTGCCAGCAGGTCCGGGACAGGGACTTTACGGCCGCAGTATTTT	CASRSGTGTLRPQYF
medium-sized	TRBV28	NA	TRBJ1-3	TGTGCCAGCAGTAATCCCCCCGGGGACCACTCTGGAAACACCATATATTTT	CASSNPPGDHSGNTIYF
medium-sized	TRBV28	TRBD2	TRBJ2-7	TGTGCCAGCAGCGCGGGAGCCGGGACCGAGCAGTACTTC	CASSAGAGTEQYF
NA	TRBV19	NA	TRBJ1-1	TGTGCCAGTACCACATATTCGGGGTACAACACTGAAGCTTTCTTT	CASTTYSGYNTEAFF
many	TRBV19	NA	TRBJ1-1	TGTGCCAGTAGTCTTGGACGGAGACAGAACACTGAAGCTTTCTTT	CASSLGRRQNTEAFF
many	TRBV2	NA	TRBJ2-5	TGTGCCAGCAGTGAAGTACGCGCGACCGAGACCCAGTACTTC	CASSEVRATETQYF
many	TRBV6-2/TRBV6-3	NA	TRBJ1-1	TGTGCCAGCAGTTGGGGCGGGCCTAACACTGAAGCTTTCTTT	CASSWGGPNTEAFF
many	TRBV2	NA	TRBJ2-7	TGTGCCAGCAGTCAAGGAGAAGGGGCTCTCTACGAGCAGTACTTC	CASSQGEGALYEQYF
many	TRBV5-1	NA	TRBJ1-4	TGCGCCAGCAGCTTGGGCCAGCGGAATGAAAAACTGTTTTTT	CASSLGQRNEKLFF
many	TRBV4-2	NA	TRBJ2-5	TGTGCCAGCAGCCAAGGAACGAGACTAGTTTCACGGCAAGAGACCCAGTACTTC	CASSQGTRLVSRQETQYF
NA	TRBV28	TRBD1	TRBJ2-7	TGTGCCAGCAGCCCTACCCCCGGGACAGGGGGCTTGTACGATCAGTACTTC	CASSPTPGTGGLYDQYF
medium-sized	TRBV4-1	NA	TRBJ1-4	TGCGCCAGCAGGAAAGAGGCTAATGAAAAACTGTTTTTT	CASRKEANEKLFF
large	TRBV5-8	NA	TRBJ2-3	TGCGCCAGCAGCTTGGAAGGCCAATACACAGATACGCAGTATTTT	CASSLEGQYTDTQYF
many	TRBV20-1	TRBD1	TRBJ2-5	TGCAGTGCTAGCGTTTCGGGACAGGGTTTCACCCAGTACTTC	CSASVSGQGFTQYF
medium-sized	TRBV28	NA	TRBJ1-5	TGTGCCAGCAGTTTAAGCCTGGGGCAGAATCAGCCCCAGCATTTT	CASSLSLGQNQPQHF
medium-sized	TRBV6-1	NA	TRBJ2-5	TGTGCCAGCAAGCGGATCCGGGGGGAGACCCAGTACTTC	CASKRIRGETQYF
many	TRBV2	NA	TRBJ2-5	TGTGCCAGCAGGCAGTCAGAGACCCAGTACTTC	CASRQSETQYF
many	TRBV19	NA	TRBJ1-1	TGTGCCAGTAGTATAGGGCCGGGGGGGGTGAACACTGAAGCTTTCTTT	CASSIGPGGVNTEAFF
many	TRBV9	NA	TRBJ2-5	TGTGCCAGCAGCGCGAGGACCCTGTCGGAGACCCAGTACTTC	CASSARTLSETQYF
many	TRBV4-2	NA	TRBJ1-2	TGTGCCAGCAGCCAAGATACGAACAGCCGATACTATGGCTACACCTTC	CASSQDTNSRYYGYTF
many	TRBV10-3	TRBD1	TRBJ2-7	TGTGCCATCAGTCCGGGACAGGGGCGTCCCGAGCAGTACTTC	CAISPGQGRPEQYF
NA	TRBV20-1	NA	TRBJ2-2	TGCAGTGTACAAAAACTGGGCTTAATCACCGGGGAGCTGTTTTTT	CSVQKLGLITGELFF
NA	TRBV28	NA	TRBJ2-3	TGTGCCAGCAGTTTCCAGGGACTGTTGGGTCCAGATACGCAGTATTTT	CASSFQGLLGPDTQYF
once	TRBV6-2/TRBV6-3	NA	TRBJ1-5	TGTGCCAGCATTCCCCACAGGGTGGATACGCAGCATTTT	CASIPHRVDTQHF
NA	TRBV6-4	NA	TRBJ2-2	TGTGCCAGCAGCGGAAAGGGCGGCACAGGGGAGCTGTTTTTT	CASSGKGGTGELFF
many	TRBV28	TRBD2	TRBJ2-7	TGTGCCAGCAGTTTCCCCGCGGGGGTAAACGAGCAGTACTTC	CASSFPAGVNEQYF
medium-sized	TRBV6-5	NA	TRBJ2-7	TGTGCCAGCAGTTACTCGAATGGGGGGCTCTACGAGCAGTACTTC	CASSYSNGGLYEQYF
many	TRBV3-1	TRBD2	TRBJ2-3	TGTGCCAGCAGCCCTCGACTAGCGGGGGCCACAGATACGCAGTATTTT	CASSPRLAGATDTQYF
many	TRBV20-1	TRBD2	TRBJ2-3	TGCAGTGTCGGGGGGACTAGCACAGATACGCAGTATTTT	CSVGGTSTDTQYF
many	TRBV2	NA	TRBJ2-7	TGTGCCAGCAGTGAGCCGACAGACTCCTACGAGCAGTACTTC	CASSEPTDSYEQYF
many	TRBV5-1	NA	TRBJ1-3	TGCGCCAGCAGCGGGGGACTGATCCAGAGCTCTGGAAACACCATATATTTT	CASSGGLIQSSGNTIYF
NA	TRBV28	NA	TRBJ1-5	TGTGCCAGCAGACAACCGGGACACGGAACAGATCAGCCCGAGCATTTT	CASRQPGHGTDQPEHF
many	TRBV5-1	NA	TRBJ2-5	TGCGCCAGCAGGCTGGCGCCCCCCATTGAGACCCAGTACTTC	CASRLAPPIETQYF
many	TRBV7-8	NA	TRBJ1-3	TGTGCCAGCAGCCCTGAGCGTGGAAACACCATATATTTT	CASSPERGNTIYF